Listed below are T cell receptor beta chains from one sample, sequenced in a study of early T cells in non-severe SARS-CoV-2 infection. One entry per CDR3 protein, called by TCRdb with MiXCR from the 5' RACE reads. The table shows approximately 69,000 distinct CDR3 sequences, with about 11% occurring only once. Sequencing input: whole blood. Every receptor here comes from an adult who was a healthcare worker with PCR-confirmed SARS-CoV-2 infection or an uninfected control (not recorded which). The CDR3 runs from the conserved cysteine through the conserved F or W. Fields, in order: CDR3 protein, CDR3 DNA, clone size, D gene, CDR3 length, V gene, J gene. D genes are given only for firm matches. Clone size is shown for a subset of rows, as once, few, many or a class of expanded clone.

CDR3 protein: CSAGGGSGRTDTQYF; CDR3 DNA: TGCAGTGCTGGGGGGGGTAGCGGGCGCACAGATACGCAGTATTTT; clone size: few; D gene: TRBD2; CDR3 length: 15; V gene: TRBV20-1; J gene: TRBJ2-3
CDR3 protein: CATEGWGEQYF; CDR3 DNA: TGTGCCACCGAAGGTTGGGGCGAGCAGTACTTC; clone size: many; D gene: -; CDR3 length: 11; V gene: TRBV24-1; J gene: TRBJ2-7
CDR3 protein: CASSPLSAGKTGELFF; CDR3 DNA: TGTGCCAGCTCACCGCTCTCGGCAGGGAAAACCGGGGAGCTGTTTTTT; clone size: many; D gene: -; CDR3 length: 16; V gene: TRBV18; J gene: TRBJ2-2
CDR3 protein: CASSFKPSNEQYF; CDR3 DNA: TGTGCCAGCAGCTTTAAGCCCTCCAACGAGCAGTACTTC; clone size: few; D gene: -; CDR3 length: 13; V gene: TRBV5-5; J gene: TRBJ2-7
CDR3 protein: CASSRSYEQFF; CDR3 DNA: TGTGCCAGCAGCCGGTCTTATGAGCAGTTCTTC; clone size: few; D gene: -; CDR3 length: 11; V gene: TRBV11-2; J gene: TRBJ2-1
CDR3 protein: CASSESGVDEQFF; CDR3 DNA: TGCGCCAGCAGTGAGTCCGGGGTTGATGAGCAGTTCTTC; clone size: few; D gene: -; CDR3 length: 13; V gene: TRBV10-1; J gene: TRBJ2-1
CDR3 protein: CASSITASGRTGELFF; CDR3 DNA: TGTGCCAGTAGTATCACGGCTAGCGGGAGGACCGGGGAGCTGTTTTTT; clone size: many; D gene: TRBD2; CDR3 length: 16; V gene: TRBV19; J gene: TRBJ2-2
CDR3 protein: CASSKGSNQPQHF; CDR3 DNA: TGTGCCAGCTCAAAGGGGAGCAATCAGCCCCAGCATTTT; clone size: many; D gene: -; CDR3 length: 13; V gene: TRBV18; J gene: TRBJ1-5
CDR3 protein: CAIQGRPYGYTF; CDR3 DNA: TGTGCCATTCAGGGGCGGCCCTATGGCTACACCTTC; clone size: few; D gene: -; CDR3 length: 12; V gene: TRBV28; J gene: TRBJ1-2
CDR3 protein: CASSYDSEETQYF; CDR3 DNA: TGTGCCAGCAGTTACGACAGCGAGGAGACCCAGTACTTC; clone size: -; D gene: -; CDR3 length: 13; V gene: TRBV6-5; J gene: TRBJ2-5
CDR3 protein: CASIRLGQTTDTQYF; CDR3 DNA: TGTGCCAGCATTAGACTAGGACAGACCACAGATACGCAGTATTTT; clone size: many; D gene: -; CDR3 length: 15; V gene: TRBV6-1; J gene: TRBJ2-3